Following are 6 T cell receptor beta chains from one sample sequenced in a study of T cells after yellow fever vaccination. TCRdb reanalysed the 5' RACE reads using MiXCR and keeps one entry per CDR3 protein. The profile shows more than 55,000 distinct CDR3 sequences, approximately 7.4% of them singletons. The material sequenced was CD8+ T cells sorted from PBMCs, taken 15 days after the yellow fever booster vaccination. Every receptor here comes from a young man who received the YFV17D yellow fever vaccine.

This clonotype was seen many times. V and J are TRBV12-3 or TRBV12-4 and TRBJ1-4; unclear D gene. V was shortened by 6 bases and J by 5 bases, with 13 bases between the two germline ends. The CDR3 has 14 amino acids. CDR3 protein: CASSREVYNEKLFF. The CDR3 coding sequence is TGTGCCAGCAGCCGAGAGGTGTACAATGAAAAACTGTTTTTT.

This clonotype was counted at least ten times. The chain has TRBV20-1 and TRBJ2-1, with D perhaps TRBD2 (6 bases). The CDR3 contains 15 residues. Germline CDR1 is DFQATT and CDR2 is SNEGSKA (reference sequence). V was pared by 6 bases and J by 8 bases, with 23 bases between. The chain's CDR3 is CSAHRPGLSGDEQFF. CDR3 DNA: TGCAGTGCCCATCGCCCGGGACTCTCTGGTGATGAGCAGTTCTTC.

In this sample, this clonotype turned up many times. This chain connects TRBV28 to TRBJ2-7, with TRBD2 matching 9 bases. Germline-derived CDR1 and CDR2 are MDHEN and SYDVKM. This CDR3 region has 16 residues. J gave up 2 bases and V 5 bases, and 10 bases lay outside the gene matches. The CDR3 sequence is CASSPLLAGNAYEQYF. DNA for the CDR3: TGTGCCAGCAGTCCACTCCTAGCGGGGAATGCCTACGAGCAGTACTTC.

This clonotype was seen ten or more times. The J gene is TRBJ1-1, the V gene TRBV4-3; the D gene is possibly TRBD1 (5 bases). The germline gives CDR1 LGHNA, CDR2 YSLEER. The CDR3 is 14 residues long. V was cut by 0 bases and J by 6 bases, with 11 bases left in between. The CDR3 region has the DNA TGCGCCAGCAGCCAAGATCAAGGGGTGGCTGAAGCTTTCTTT. Amino acid sequence: CASSQDQGVAEAFF.

The table lists this clonotype with many counts. This sequence joins TRBV27 and TRBJ2-1; D uncertain. This CDR3 region has 14 residues. Per germline, CDR1 MNHEY and CDR2 SMNVEV (reference sequence). The V end was cut by 7 bases, the J end by 0 bases, with 10 bases between. The chain's CDR3 is CASTHLGSYNEQFF. Here the CDR3 DNA reads TGTGCCAGCACCCACCTGGGCTCCTACAATGAGCAGTTCTTC.

This clonotype was picked up many times. The rearrangement links TRBV6-2 or TRBV6-3 to TRBJ2-7; weak D call: TRBD1 (6 bases). The V gene lost 6 bases and the J gene lost 0 bases, with 9 bases spanning the gap. Germline V CDR1 and CDR2: MNHEY, SVGEGT. The CDR3 contains 13 residues. The CDR3 bases are TGTGCCAGCAGGTCACAGGGCTCCTACGAGCAGTACTTC. It yields the protein CASRSQGSYEQYF.